The clone carrying this T cell receptor beta chain was seen many times. The sample originates from a study of blood T cell repertoires in COVID-19. For the study at large: Some COVID-19 samples were acute and others convalescent; all came from the United States, Italy and Spain.

The CDR3 consists of 14 residues. Germline V gene lookup returns CDR1 LGHNA and CDR2 YSLEER. V lost 6 bases to trimming and J lost 0 bases, with 11 bases between them. Sequencing was performed with immunoSEQ multiplex PCR; in TCRdb, only in-frame clones are kept and a portion is missing. The data hold roughly 150,000 clones, with 75% to 85% observed a single time. This clonotype was obtained from a human donor in a cohort sampled during active COVID-19. The chain uses TRBV4-3 and TRBJ1-1; D possibly corresponds to TRBD1 (5 bases). Sample: peripheral blood. The DNA for the CDR3 is TGCGCCAGCAGGGGGGGTTTCTTGAACACTGAAGCTTTCTTT. This translates into CASRGGFLNTEAFF.